This T cell receptor (beta chain) was recovered during a study of blood T cells in healthy people across ages. The J segment lost 6 bases and the V segment lost 0 bases, leaving 13 bases of the junction unmatched. This CDR3 region has 18 residues. Germline assignment: CDR1 LGHNA and CDR2 YNFKEQ. Primed by a sample-barcoded 5' primer and a J-beta primer mix, a second PCR proceeded for roughly 7 to 12 cycles. TCRdb re-called the 5' RACE reads through MiXCR, storing one row per CDR3 protein. The profile covers fewer than 1,200,000 distinct CDR3 sequences, with about 23% appearing a single time and approximately 0.79% taken by the ten largest. These data also formed part of another study, on T cells of mothers and their children.

The chain joins TRBV4-2 to TRBJ1-1, with 10 nucleotides matching TRBD1. The sequencing input was blood. The receptor's source is a girl aged 2 to 9 in good health. The CDR3 sequence: CASSQEGSRDRGLAEAFF. DNA of the CDR3: TGTGCCAGCAGCCAAGAAGGGTCCCGGGACAGGGGCCTCGCTGAAGCTTTCTTT.